A single sample gave rise to the 18 T cell receptor beta chains below, sequenced in a study of cytomegalovirus exposure and HLA in healthy donors. PCR was performed using 60 Vbeta and 13 Jbeta primers. Some clones are missing from TCRdb's copy, which holds only in-frame ones; the method was immunoSEQ multiplex PCR. This table holds approximately 110,000 clones, around two thirds found once. Specimen: PBMCs. The source is a man younger than 40 in good health and CMV-seropositive.

The gene calls are TRBV6-5 and TRBJ2-7, with a possible D match to TRBD2 (5 bases). The V end was cut by 5 bases, the J end by 3 bases, with 17 bases between. Germline CDR1 reads MNHEY; CDR2 reads SVGAGI. CDR3 length: 15 residues. CDR3 nucleotides: TGTGCCAGCAGTGTCCTCGAGGGAATCAGCTACGAGCAGTACTTC. This gives the protein CASSVLEGISYEQYF.

This sequence joins TRBV7-8 and TRBJ1-2; 9 nucleotides line up with TRBD1. The CDR3 loop spans 16 amino acids. Germline trimming cut 2 bases from V and 4 bases from J; bases unmatched to any gene: 8. Germline CDR1 and CDR2: SGHVS and FQNEAQ. CDR3 nucleotides: TGTGCCAGCAGCTTAACGAGGGACAGGGAGGTCTATGGCTACACCTTC. It specifies CASSLTRDREVYGYTF.

The CDR3 coding sequence is TGTGCCAGCAGCTTAGCCGGGTTCACCGGGGAGCTGTTTTTT. It translates to CASSLAGFTGELFF. This chain links TRBV7-2 with TRBJ2-2; no clear D gene. The CDR3 has 14 residues. The germline V gene has CDR1 SGHTA and CDR2 FQGNSA. Trimming cost V 0 bases and J 4 bases, with 6 bases left between them. Together with reference TRBV7-2 and TRBJ2-2, the CDR3 gives the full variable domain: GAGVSQSPSNKVTEKGKDVELRCDPISGHTALYWYRQSLGQGLEFLIYFQGNSAPDKSGLPSDRFSAERTGGSVSTLTIQRTQQEDSAVYLCASSLAGFTGELFFGEGSRLTVL.

This chain uses TRBV6-5 with TRBJ1-2; 10 bases match TRBD1. Germline trimming cut 4 bases from V and 8 bases from J; bases unmatched to any gene: 13. Germline loops: CDR1 MNHEY, CDR2 SVGAGI. This CDR3 contains 16 residues. As DNA, the CDR3 is TGTGCCAGCAGTTCGACCCGGGACAGGGGAATAGGAGGCTACACCTTC. This codes for CASSSTRDRGIGGYTF.

J is TRBJ2-1 and V is TRBV4-2; TRBD2 aligns across 14 bases. Germline-derived CDR1 and CDR2 are LGHNA and YNFKEQ. The CDR3 consists of 15 residues. V trimming: 3 bases; J trimming: 5 bases; junction bases outside the gene matches: 0. The CDR3 DNA follows: TGTGCCAGCAGCCAGGGACTAGCGGGGGACAATGAGCAGTTCTTC. It is translated as CASSQGLAGDNEQFF.

This clone has a handful of counts. The V and J genes are TRBV5-4 and TRBJ2-5; D may be TRBD1 (6 bases). The CDR3 covers 13 residues. Trimming cost V 4 bases and J 5 bases, with 12 bases left between them. Germline assignment: CDR1 SGHNT and CDR2 YYREEE (reference sequence). The CDR3 DNA reads as TGTGCCAGCAGCCCCACGAGGGGGGAGACCCAGTACTTC. Protein: CASSPTRGETQYF.

CDR3 bases: TGTGCCAGCAGCGGTACAGGGGGGGACTCTACTGAAGCTTTCTTT. Its protein product is CASSGTGGDSTEAFF. V is TRBV5-4 and J is TRBJ1-1, with 8 bases lining up with TRBD1. The ends lost 4 bases at V and 5 bases at J; junction bases unmatched: 10. CDR1 is SGHNT and CDR2 is YYREEE in the germline V gene (reference sequence). The CDR3 is made up of 15 amino acids.

The chain couples TRBV5-8 to TRBJ1-6; TRBD1 matches at 8 bases. Looked up from germline, CDR1 is SGHTS and CDR2 is YDEGEE. The CDR3 spans 16 residues. With 3 bases clipped from V and 7 bases from J, the junction kept 9 bases outside the gene matches. CDR3 sequence reads: CASSSSGGGRNSPLHF. The CDR3 DNA reads as TGTGCCAGCAGCTCGTCAGGGGGCGGAAGAAATTCACCCCTCCACTTT.

The V and J genes are TRBV6-5 and TRBJ2-5, with TRBD2 matching over 7 bases. Unmatched junction bases numbered 8, after V lost 8 bases and J lost 2 bases. Germline assignment: CDR1 MNHEY and CDR2 SVGAGI. The CDR3 sequence is 14 residues long. As DNA, the CDR3 is TGTGCCAGCTCCGTGGGGGGGAATCAAGAGACCCAGTACTTC. This encodes CASSVGGNQETQYF.

This rearrangement joins TRBV4-1 to TRBJ2-7, with a weak D call TRBD2 (7 bases). The CDR3 is made up of 17 amino acids. CDR1 MGHRA and CDR2 YSYEKL come from the germline V gene. Trimming pared 1 base from V and 5 bases from J, leaving 21 bases between. CDR3: CASSQGGRGRAVHEQYF. CDR3 sequence (DNA): TGCGCCAGCAGCCAAGGGGGGCGGGGGAGAGCGGTCCACGAGCAGTACTTC.

This sequence joins TRBV27 and TRBJ1-6, with D tentatively TRBD1 (5 bases). The CDR3 has 12 amino acids. V lost 5 bases to trimming and J lost 14 bases, with 13 bases between them. CDR1 is MNHEY and CDR2 is SMNVEV in the germline V gene (reference sequence). Here the CDR3 reads CASSPPGRSLHF. The CDR3 DNA reads TGTGCCAGCAGTCCCCCAGGGAGGTCCCTCCACTTT.

V and J are TRBV10-3 and TRBJ1-6; D remains unclear. CDR1 is ENHRY and CDR2 is SYGVKD in the germline V gene. The ends were cut back, 10 bases at V and 1 base at J, with 11 bases in the middle. The CDR3 totals 14 residues. CDR3 region: CATLSGSYNSPLHF. The CDR3, as DNA: TGTGCCACCCTATCGGGATCCTATAATTCACCCCTCCACTTT.

This chain joins TRBV19 and TRBJ1-2; 8 positions match TRBD1. The CDR3 is 13 residues long. Germline V gene lookup returns CDR1 LNHDA and CDR2 SQIVND (reference sequence). V shed 4 bases and J 2 bases; nucleotides not matched to a gene: 0. CDR3 nucleotides: TGTGCCAGTAGTACAGGGGGCAACTATGGCTACACCTTC. It translates to CASSTGGNYGYTF.

The V and J genes are TRBV14 and TRBJ2-5; weak D call: TRBD2 (6 bases). V was shortened by 4 bases and J by 3 bases, with 12 bases between the two germline ends. CDR1 and CDR2 (germline): SGHDN, FVKESK. The CDR3 is made up of 14 amino acids. Here the CDR3 DNA reads TGTGCCAGCAGCCCTTGGGGCGGGGAAGAGACCCAGTACTTC. Protein: CASSPWGGEETQYF.

This clone was observed once. The chain employs TRBV2 and TRBJ1-6, with TRBD1 matching 9 bases. This CDR3 contains 16 residues. J lost 5 bases, V lost 6 bases, and 8 bases had no gene match. From germline, CDR1 is SNHLY and CDR2 FYNNEI. CDR3 bases: TGTGCCAGCAGAAGATACCGGGACAGGGATAATTCACCCCTCCACTTT. Amino acid sequence: CASRRYRDRDNSPLHF.

This clone was picked up a small number of times. This sample also contains other DNA sequences that code for the same CDR3. This sequence joins TRBV7-2 and TRBJ1-1; D gene unclear. The CDR3 extends over 13 amino acids. Trimming left V 3 bases short and J 0 bases short, with 5 bases between. Per germline, CDR1 SGHTA and CDR2 FQGNSA. In DNA form, the CDR3 reads TGTGCCAGCAGCTTCGAGATGAACACTGAAGCTTTCTTT. This codes for CASSFEMNTEAFF.

As regards this clone: The sample has other DNA sequences that encode this CDR3 too. V is TRBV7-9 and J is TRBJ1-1; 8 bases are shared with TRBD1. The CDR3 extends over 13 amino acids. The germline CDR1 and CDR2 sequences are SEHNR and FQNEAQ (reference sequence). V shed 6 bases, J shed 3 bases, and the junction held 3 bases outside the gene matches. The CDR3 protein is CASSLQGDTEAFF. The CDR3 coding sequence is TGTGCCAGCAGTTTACAGGGGGACACTGAAGCTTTCTTT.

The V gene is TRBV7-3, the J gene TRBJ1-6; D may be TRBD1 (5 bases). Germline V gene data show CDR1 as SGHTA and CDR2 as FQGTGA. V was trimmed by 1 base and J by 8 bases, leaving 18 bases between them. CDR3 length: 17 amino acids. The CDR3 protein is CASSLMAPGWGDSPLHF. CDR3 DNA: TGTGCCAGCAGCTTAATGGCCCCAGGGTGGGGTGATTCACCCCTCCACTTT.